The clone carrying this T cell receptor (beta chain) occurred many times. TCRdb re-derived calls from the 5' RACE reads in MiXCR, one entry per CDR3 protein. The table has about 42,000 distinct CDR3 sequences, around 2.9% seen once. The sample belongs to a study of CD8 T cells in ankylosing spondylitis. CDR1 is SGDLS, CDR2 YYNGEE, per germline. V lost 0 bases and J lost 1, with 10 bases in between. This CDR3 has 15 residues. This chain uses TRBV9 with TRBJ2-5; possibly TRBD1 for D (5 bases). Sequenced material: blood, either unsorted or a sorted T cell fraction (not recorded which). The sequence was obtained from a male donor with ankylosing spondylitis or in good health (not recorded which). The CDR3 is CASSVGWGPQETQYF. DNA for the CDR3: TGTGCCAGCAGCGTAGGTTGGGGCCCCCAAGAGACCCAGTACTTC.